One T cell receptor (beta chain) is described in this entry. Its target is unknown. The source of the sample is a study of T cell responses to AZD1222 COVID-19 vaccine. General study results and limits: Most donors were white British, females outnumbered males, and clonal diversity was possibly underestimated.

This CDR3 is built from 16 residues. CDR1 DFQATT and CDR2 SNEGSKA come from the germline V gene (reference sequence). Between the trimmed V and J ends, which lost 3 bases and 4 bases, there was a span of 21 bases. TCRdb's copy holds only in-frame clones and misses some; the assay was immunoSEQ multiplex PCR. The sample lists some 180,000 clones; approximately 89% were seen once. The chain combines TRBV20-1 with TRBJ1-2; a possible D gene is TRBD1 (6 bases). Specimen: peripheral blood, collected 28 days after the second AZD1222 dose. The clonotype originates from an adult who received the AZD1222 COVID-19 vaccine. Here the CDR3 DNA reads TGCAGTGCTAGTGAGGTTGGCGGGCAGGGGACCTATGGCTACACCTTC. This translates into CSASEVGGQGTYGYTF.